What follows is one T cell receptor beta chain and its context. Unique molecular identifiers were present on cDNA, and template switching added a universal primer site. TCRdb re-derived calls from the 5' RACE reads in MiXCR, one entry per CDR3 protein. Of about 890,000 distinct CDR3 sequences listed, 12% are singletons. Germline V gene sequence: CDR1 ENHRY, CDR2 SYGVKD. The V and J ends lost 6 bases and 5 bases respectively, with 16 bases between them. The CDR3 is 14 residues long. This record belongs to a study of identical twins. A further study also used this sample, focusing on yellow fever vaccine responses in identical twins.

The chain carries TRBV10-3 and TRBJ2-5; D is possibly TRBD1 (6 bases). What was sequenced was PBMCs. This TCR was sampled from a woman under 30 in good health. The CDR3 coding sequence is TGTGCCATCAGCCTGACAGCAGGGGAGGAGACCCAGTACTTC. Translated, it gives CAISLTAGEETQYF.